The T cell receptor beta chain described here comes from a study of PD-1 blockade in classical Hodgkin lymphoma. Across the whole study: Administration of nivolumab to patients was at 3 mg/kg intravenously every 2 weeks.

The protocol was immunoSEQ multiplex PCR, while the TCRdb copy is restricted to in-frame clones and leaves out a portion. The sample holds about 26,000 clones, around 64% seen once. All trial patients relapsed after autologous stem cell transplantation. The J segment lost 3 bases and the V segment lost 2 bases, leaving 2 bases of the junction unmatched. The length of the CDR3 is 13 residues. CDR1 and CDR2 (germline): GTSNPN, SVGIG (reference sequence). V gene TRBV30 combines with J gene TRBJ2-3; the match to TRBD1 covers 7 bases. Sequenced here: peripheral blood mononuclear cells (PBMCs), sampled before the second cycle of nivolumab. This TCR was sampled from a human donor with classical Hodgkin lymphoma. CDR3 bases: TGTGCCTGGAGTCACAGGGGAACAGATACGCAGTATTTT. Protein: CAWSHRGTDTQYF.